Listed here are 15 T cell receptor beta chains from one sample, sequenced in a study of type 1 and type 2 diabetes patients. The PCR template was genomic DNA. Amplification of the beta chain CDR3 used 30 forward and 13 reverse multiplex primers. TCRdb processed the multiplex PCR reads anew with MiXCR; each CDR3 protein has one entry. Of about 270,000 distinct CDR3 sequences in the sample, around 47% were seen once. Sequencing input: peripheral blood mononuclear cells (PBMCs). The receptors shown here come from a man aged 18 to 30 with type 2 diabetes.

This clonotype was counted at least ten times. This chain joins TRBV12-3 or TRBV12-4 and TRBJ1-1; D gene unclear. Trimming shortened V by 6 bases and J by 5 bases, and 7 bases separated the two germline ends. The CDR3 has 11 residues. This chain's CDR3 is CASSPGTEAFF. CDR3 bases: TGTGCCAGCAGCCCCGGGACTGAAGCTTTCTTT.

This clonotype appeared a few times. The chain is built from TRBV12-3 or TRBV12-4 and TRBJ2-3; D unclear. The CDR3 loop spans 13 amino acids. Trimming shortened V by 3 bases and J by 0 bases, and 4 bases separated the two germline ends. The CDR3 nucleotides read TGTGCCAGCAGTTTCGGTAGCACAGATACGCAGTATTTT. Translated, it gives CASSFGSTDTQYF.

The chain has TRBV19 and TRBJ2-4; D not certain. Germline-derived CDR1 and CDR2 are LNHDA and SQIVND (reference sequence). The length of the CDR3 is 14 residues. Trimming shortened V by 6 bases and J by 0 bases, and 9 bases separated the two germline ends. In nucleotides, the CDR3 is TGTGCCAGTAGCCCTGGCCTAGCCAAAAACATTCAGTACTTC. Its translation is CASSPGLAKNIQYF.

The chain combines TRBV19 with TRBJ1-1; D is possibly TRBD1 (5 bases). Germline V gene lookup returns CDR1 LNHDA and CDR2 SQIVND (reference sequence). CDR3 length equals 10 residues. V lost 8 bases, J lost 7 bases, and 8 bases lay in between. CDR3 sequence reads: CASRGLEAFF. The CDR3 region has the DNA TGTGCCAGTCGGGGACTTGAAGCTTTCTTT.

In its sample, this clonotype was seen once. The V call is TRBV10-3, the J call TRBJ2-3, with TRBD2 identical over 10 bases. In germline, CDR1 is ENHRY, CDR2 SYGVKD. V lost 10 bases and J lost 6; bases outside the gene matches: 25. The CDR3 totals 19 residues. The CDR3 DNA reads as TGTGCCAGCAGGTCGGGGACATTAGGACTAGCGGAAATGGGGGATACGCAGTATTTT. It yields the protein CASRSGTLGLAEMGDTQYF.

The rearrangement joins TRBV7-8 to TRBJ2-7, with D possibly matching TRBD1 (6 bases). Per germline, CDR1 SGHVS and CDR2 FQNEAQ. This CDR3 comprises 15 residues. V lost 1 base, J lost 3 bases, and 13 bases lay in between. The CDR3 region has the DNA TGTGCCAGCAGCTTAGAACGAACAGGGAGCTACGAGCAGTACTTC. It specifies CASSLERTGSYEQYF.

The chain employs TRBV29-1 and TRBJ2-3; 8 nucleotides line up with TRBD2. Germline V gene data show CDR1 as SQVTM and CDR2 as ANQGSEA. This CDR3 region has 15 residues. After removal of 5 bases from V and 0 bases from J, the junction contained 7 bases not matched to a gene. CDR3: CSVSNSGTSTDTQYF. DNA for the CDR3: TGCAGCGTTTCGAATAGCGGGACTAGCACAGATACGCAGTATTTT.

The CDR3 here is CASSLVWTSGEGVMQQYF. The CDR3 DNA reads TGTGCCAGCAGCTTAGTTTGGACTAGCGGCGAAGGGGTGATGCAGCAGTACTTC. This rearrangement joins TRBV7-8 to TRBJ2-7, with 10 bases matching TRBD2. V shed 1 base and J 8 bases; nucleotides not matched to a gene: 17. This CDR3 comprises 18 residues. The germline V gene has CDR1 SGHVS and CDR2 FQNEAQ.

In this sample, this clonotype turned up a few times. The chain employs TRBV7-2 and TRBJ2-5; 8 bases line up with TRBD1. Germline assignment: CDR1 SGHTA and CDR2 FQGNSA. This CDR3 spans 20 amino acids. V lost 5 bases, J lost 5 bases, and 25 bases stayed unmatched. The CDR3 region is CASSPQLGAGGLRRRETQYF. The DNA of the CDR3 is TGTGCCAGCAGCCCCCAACTCGGGGCAGGGGGCTTAAGGCGGCGGGAGACCCAGTACTTC.

Of note for this clonotype: A much larger clone sits a single nucleotide away, making a read error possible. The rearrangement links TRBV7-2 to TRBJ1-4, with 10 bases aligning to TRBD1. V was pared by 0 bases and J by 7 bases, with 2 bases of the junction left unmatched. The CDR3 sequence is 15 residues long. CDR1 is SGHTA and CDR2 is FQGNSA in the germline V gene. CDR3 sequence reads: CASSLAGTGVEKLFF. CDR3 coding DNA: TGTGCCAGCAGCTTAGCCGGGACAGGGGTTGAAAAACTGTTTTTT.

The J gene is TRBJ1-6, the V gene TRBV20-1; 8 positions match TRBD1. Germline CDR1 and CDR2: DFQATT and SNEGSKA (reference sequence). Unmatched junction bases numbered 10, after V lost 3 bases and J lost 6 bases. There are 16 residues in the CDR3. The CDR3 region has the DNA TGCAGTGCTAGTTACGAAACGACAGGGGTTAATTCACCCCTCCACTTT. Its translation: CSASYETTGVNSPLHF.

In its sample, this clonotype was seen a few times. CDR3 sequence (DNA): TGTGCCAGCAGTATGTCCGAGACAGACCCCTCACCCCTCCACTTT. Translated: CASSMSETDPSPLHF. J is TRBJ1-6 and V is TRBV6-1; TRBD1 is a possible D gene (5 bases). V shed 5 bases and J shed 10 bases, with 18 bases lying between them. The CDR3 spans 15 residues. Germline-derived CDR1 and CDR2 are MNHNS and SASEGT.

This clonotype was picked up a small number of times. The chain joins TRBV28 to TRBJ1-6; 7 bases match TRBD1. V lost 4 bases and J lost 0; bases outside the gene matches: 3. Germline assignment: CDR1 MDHEN and CDR2 SYDVKM. The CDR3 totals 16 residues. CDR3 DNA: TGTGCCAGCAGTTCGGGACAGAACTCCTATAATTCACCCCTCCACTTT. Translated: CASSSGQNSYNSPLHF.

Of note for this clonotype: At one of its ends the junction is not consistent with the germline gene, which may arise from a read error. This chain links TRBV29-1 with TRBJ1-4, with no clear D. CDR1 is SQVTM, CDR2 ANQGSEA, per germline. The CDR3 runs 13 residues. CDR3 in DNA: TGCAGCATTGAAAGAGGGCCCTCAGAAGGTCTGTTTTTT. Amino acids: CSIERGPSEGLFF.

The gene calls are TRBV28 and TRBJ2-5; D uncertain. The germline V and J ends were trimmed by 5 bases and 0 bases, with 13 bases remaining between them. The germline V gene encodes CDR1 MDHEN and CDR2 SYDVKM. This CDR3 spans 15 amino acids. Here the CDR3 reads CASSPPQINQETQYF. DNA of the CDR3: TGTGCCAGCAGTCCCCCGCAGATAAACCAAGAGACCCAGTACTTC.